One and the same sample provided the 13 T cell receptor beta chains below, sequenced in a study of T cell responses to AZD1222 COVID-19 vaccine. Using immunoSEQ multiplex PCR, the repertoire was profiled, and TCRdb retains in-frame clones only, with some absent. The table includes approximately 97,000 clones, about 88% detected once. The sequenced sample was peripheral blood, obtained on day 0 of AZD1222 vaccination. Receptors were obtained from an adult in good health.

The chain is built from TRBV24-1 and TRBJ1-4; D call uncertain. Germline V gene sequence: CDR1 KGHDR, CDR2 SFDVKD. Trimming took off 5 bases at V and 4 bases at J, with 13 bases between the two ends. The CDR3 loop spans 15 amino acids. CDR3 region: CATSGKLNFNEKLFF. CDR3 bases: TGTGCCACCAGTGGAAAGCTAAACTTTAATGAAAAACTGTTTTTT.

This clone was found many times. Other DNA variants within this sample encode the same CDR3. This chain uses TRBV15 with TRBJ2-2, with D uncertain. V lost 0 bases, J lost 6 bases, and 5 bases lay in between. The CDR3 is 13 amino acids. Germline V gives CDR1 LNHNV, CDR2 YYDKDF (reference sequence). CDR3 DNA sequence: TGTGCCACCAGCAGAGAGAGACCCGGGGAGCTGTTTTTT. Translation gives CATSRERPGELFF.

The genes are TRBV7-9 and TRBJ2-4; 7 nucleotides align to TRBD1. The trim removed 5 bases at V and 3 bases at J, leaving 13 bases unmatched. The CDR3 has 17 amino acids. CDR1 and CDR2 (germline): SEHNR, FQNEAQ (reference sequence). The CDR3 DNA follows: TGTGCCAGCAGCCTAATCCGACAGGGATTTGACAAAAACATTCAGTACTTC. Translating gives CASSLIRQGFDKNIQYF.

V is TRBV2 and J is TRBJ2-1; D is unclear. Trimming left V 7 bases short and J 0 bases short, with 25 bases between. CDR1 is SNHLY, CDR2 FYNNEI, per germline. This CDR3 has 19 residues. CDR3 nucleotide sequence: TGTGCCAGCATGTTCGCCCCTTTCAGTGGGCTTCTCTCCTACAATGAGCAGTTCTTC. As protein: CASMFAPFSGLLSYNEQFF.

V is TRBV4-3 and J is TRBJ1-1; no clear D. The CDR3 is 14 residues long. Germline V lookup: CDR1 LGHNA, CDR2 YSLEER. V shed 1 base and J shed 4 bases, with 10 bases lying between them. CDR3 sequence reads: CASSQVGFGTEAFF. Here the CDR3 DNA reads TGCGCCAGCAGCCAAGTGGGGTTTGGCACTGAAGCTTTCTTT.

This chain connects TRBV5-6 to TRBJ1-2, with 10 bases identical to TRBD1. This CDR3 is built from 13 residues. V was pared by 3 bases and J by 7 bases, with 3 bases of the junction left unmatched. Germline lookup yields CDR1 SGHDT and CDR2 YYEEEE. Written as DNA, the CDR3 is TGTGCCAGCAGCTCGACAGGGGGCCTTGGCTACACCTTC. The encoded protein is CASSSTGGLGYTF.

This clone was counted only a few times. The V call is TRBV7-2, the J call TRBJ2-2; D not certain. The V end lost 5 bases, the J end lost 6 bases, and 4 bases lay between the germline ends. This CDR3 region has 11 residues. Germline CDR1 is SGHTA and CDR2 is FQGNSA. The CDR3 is CASSTPGELFF. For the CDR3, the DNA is TGTGCCAGCAGCACCCCCGGGGAGCTGTTTTTT. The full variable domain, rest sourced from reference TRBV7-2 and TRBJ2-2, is GAGVSQSPSNKVTEKGKDVELRCDPISGHTALYWYRQSLGQGLEFLIYFQGNSAPDKSGLPSDRFSAERTGGSVSTLTIQRTQQEDSAVYLCASSTPGELFFGEGSRLTVL.

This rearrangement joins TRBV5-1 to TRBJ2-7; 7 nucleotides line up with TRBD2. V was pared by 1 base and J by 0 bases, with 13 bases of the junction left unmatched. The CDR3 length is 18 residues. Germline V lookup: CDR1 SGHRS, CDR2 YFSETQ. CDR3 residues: CASSLWGESRGSSYEQYF. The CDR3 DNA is TGCGCCAGCAGCTTGTGGGGTGAGTCGCGGGGGAGCTCCTACGAGCAGTACTTC.

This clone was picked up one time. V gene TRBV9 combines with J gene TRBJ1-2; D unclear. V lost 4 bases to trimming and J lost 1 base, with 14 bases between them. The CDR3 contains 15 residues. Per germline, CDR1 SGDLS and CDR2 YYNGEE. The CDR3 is CASSPIRHVNYGYTF. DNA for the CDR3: TGTGCCAGCAGCCCGATTCGACACGTTAACTATGGCTACACCTTC.

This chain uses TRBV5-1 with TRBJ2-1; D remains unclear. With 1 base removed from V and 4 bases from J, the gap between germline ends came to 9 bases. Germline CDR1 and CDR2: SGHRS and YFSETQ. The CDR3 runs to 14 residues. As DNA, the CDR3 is TGCGCCAGCAGCTTGTCGGGCGCTTACAATGAGCAGTTCTTC. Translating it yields CASSLSGAYNEQFF.

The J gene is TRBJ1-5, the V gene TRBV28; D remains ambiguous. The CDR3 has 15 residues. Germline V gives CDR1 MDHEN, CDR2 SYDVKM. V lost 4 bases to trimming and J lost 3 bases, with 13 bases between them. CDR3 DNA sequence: TGTGCCAGCAGTTCCTCGTCCGGACCCAATCAGCCCCAGCATTTT. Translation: CASSSSSGPNQPQHF.

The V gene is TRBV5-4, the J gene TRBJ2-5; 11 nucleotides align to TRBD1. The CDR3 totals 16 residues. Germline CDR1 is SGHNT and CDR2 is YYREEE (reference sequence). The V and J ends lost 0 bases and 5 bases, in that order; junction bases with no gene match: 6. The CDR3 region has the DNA TGTGCCAGCAGCTTGGGGGACAGGGGGTTTCGTGAGACCCAGTACTTC. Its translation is CASSLGDRGFRETQYF. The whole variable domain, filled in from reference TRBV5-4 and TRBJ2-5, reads ETGVTQSPTHLIKTRGQQVTLRCSSQSGHNTVSWYQQALGQGPQFIFQYYREEENGRGNFPPRFSGLQFPNYSSELNVNALELDDSALYLCASSLGDRGFRETQYFGPGTRLLVL.

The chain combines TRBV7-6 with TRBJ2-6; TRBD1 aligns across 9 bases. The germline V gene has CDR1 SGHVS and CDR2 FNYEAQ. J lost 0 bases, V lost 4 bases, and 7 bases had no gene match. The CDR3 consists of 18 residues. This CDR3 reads CASSSVTGGSSGANVLTF. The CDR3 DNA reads TGTGCCAGCAGCTCGGTGACAGGGGGATCCTCTGGGGCCAACGTCCTGACTTTC.